The source of this TCR beta chain is a study of cytomegalovirus exposure and HLA in healthy donors. Study observations and caveats: Sequencing depth roughly uniform across donors was assumed in presence/absence analyses.

The study ran its PCR with 60 Vbeta and 13 Jbeta primers. Profiled with immunoSEQ multiplex PCR; TCRdb holds only in-frame clones, not every one. The table has 65,000 to 85,000 clones, 68% seen once. This CDR3 is 14 amino acids long. Looked up from germline, CDR1 is MNHNY and CDR2 is SVGAGI (reference sequence). The V gene end was trimmed by 9 bases and the J gene end by 9 bases; junction bases not matched to a gene: 13. In regard to this clone: Its antigen is still unknown.

This TCR came from a woman in her twenties or thirties in good health and CMV-seronegative. Sequenced material: PBMCs. The rearrangement joins TRBV6-6 to TRBJ2-1, with 8 bases fitting TRBD2. DNA for the CDR3: TGTGCCAGTGCCCCCGAGCGGGGGCTGGGTGAGCAGTTCTTC. Its protein is CASAPERGLGEQFF.